The 30 T cell receptor beta chains listed next were all sequenced from one sample in a study of blood T cell repertoires in COVID-19. Repertoires were generated with immunoSEQ multiplex PCR, while TCRdb's copy carries only in-frame clones and drops some. The sample carries around 230,000 clones, roughly 88% recorded once. Sequenced input: peripheral blood. These receptors were obtained from a man aged 30 to 39 who had recovered from COVID-19.

V usage is TRBV25-1 and J usage is TRBJ1-4, with a tentative D call TRBD1 (5 bases). V lost 4 bases and J lost 7, with 16 bases in between. The CDR3 has 15 residues. The germline gives CDR1 MGHDK, CDR2 SYGVNS. The CDR3 nucleotides are TGTGCCAGCAGTGGCCGACAGAGGGAGGGTGAAAAACTGTTTTTT. It encodes CASSGRQREGEKLFF.

This chain links TRBV10-1 with TRBJ1-2; D is possibly TRBD1 (6 bases). Germline CDR1 reads WNHNN; CDR2 reads SYGVQD (reference sequence). V dropped 2 bases and J dropped 6 bases, with 13 bases sitting between them. CDR3 size: 14 residues. As DNA, the CDR3 is TGCGCCAGCAGTGAGGGGGGGGGCGCTGATGGCTACACCTTC. Translating it yields CASSEGGGADGYTF.

This clone was seen a handful of times. The V and J genes are TRBV6-1 and TRBJ2-7, with a tentative D call TRBD2 (5 bases). This CDR3 is built from 15 residues. V lost 0 bases to trimming and J lost 4 bases, with 13 bases between them. Looked up from germline, CDR1 is MNHNS and CDR2 is SASEGT. The CDR3 DNA follows: TGTGCCAGCAGTGAAGCTTACGGGGAACTATACGAGCAGTACTTC. Its protein product is CASSEAYGELYEQYF.

The V and J genes are TRBV4-1 and TRBJ2-3, with TRBD2 matching over 7 bases. V trimming: 0 bases; J trimming: 0 bases; junction bases outside the gene matches: 3. This CDR3 spans 16 amino acids. CDR1 MGHRA and CDR2 YSYEKL come from the germline V gene. The CDR3 protein is CASSQETSPSTDTQYF. In DNA form, the CDR3 reads TGCGCCAGCAGCCAAGAGACTAGCCCTAGCACAGATACGCAGTATTTT.

This clone was detected only a few times. The chain has TRBV5-1 and TRBJ2-5; TRBD1 aligns across 10 bases. The CDR3 consists of 16 residues. The ends lost 4 bases at V and 5 bases at J; junction bases unmatched: 11. CDR1 is SGHRS and CDR2 is YFSETQ in the germline V gene. The CDR3 loop is CASSVGTGASEETQYF. The CDR3 region has the DNA TGCGCCAGCAGCGTAGGGACAGGGGCCTCGGAGGAGACCCAGTACTTC. Using reference TRBV5-1 and TRBJ2-5 for the parts outside the CDR3, the full variable domain is KAGVTQTPRYLIKTRGQQVTLSCSPISGHRSVSWYQQTPGQGLQFLFEYFSETQRNKGNFPGRFSGRQFSNSRSEMNVSTLELGDSALYLCASSVGTGASEETQYFGPGTRLLVL.

J is TRBJ2-1 and V is TRBV11-3; 9 nucleotides agree with TRBD1. Trimming took 3 bases from V and 4 from J; bases not matched to a gene: 4. The CDR3 sequence is 15 residues long. CDR1 SGHNT and CDR2 YENEEA come from the germline V gene. The CDR3 DNA reads TGTGCCAGCAGCTTTGACAGGGGGTTTTACAATGAGCAGTTCTTC. Amino acid sequence: CASSFDRGFYNEQFF.

This clone appeared once. This rearrangement joins TRBV7-2 to TRBJ2-7, with 9 nucleotides matching TRBD2. The germline V gene encodes CDR1 SGHTA and CDR2 FQGNSA. With 1 base clipped from V and 2 bases from J, the junction kept 3 bases outside the gene matches. There are 15 residues in the CDR3. The CDR3 loop is CASSLGGGAAYEQYF. In nucleotides, the CDR3 is TGTGCCAGCAGCTTAGGCGGGGGGGCGGCCTACGAGCAGTACTTC.

The chain uses TRBV19 and TRBJ1-5; possible D gene TRBD1, 5 bases. Trimming shortened V by 5 bases and J by 7 bases, and 15 bases separated the two germline ends. The CDR3 has 14 amino acids. Per the germline V gene, CDR1 is LNHDA and CDR2 is SQIVND (reference sequence). The CDR3 loop reads CASSPGTGGQPQHF. The CDR3 nucleotides read TGTGCCAGTAGTCCGGGAACGGGGGGGCAGCCCCAGCATTTT.

V usage is TRBV5-1 and J usage is TRBJ2-7; D is perhaps TRBD1 (5 bases). V dropped 4 bases and J dropped 1 base, with 9 bases sitting between them. CDR3 size: 13 residues. Germline CDR1 reads SGHRS; CDR2 reads YFSETQ. CDR3 protein: CASSPDRSYEQYF. CDR3 coding DNA: TGCGCCAGCAGCCCTGACAGATCCTACGAGCAGTACTTC.

The J gene is TRBJ1-1, the V gene TRBV3-1 (or the pseudogene TRBV3-2), with D uncertain. Germline CDR1 and CDR2: LGHDT and YNNKEL (reference sequence). The CDR3 is 13 residues long. Trimming cost V 2 bases and J 6 bases, with 10 bases left between them. The CDR3 coding sequence is TGTGCCAGCAGCCAACGGTCCCACGCTGAAGCTTTCTTT. This gives the protein CASSQRSHAEAFF.

The genes are TRBV4-2 and TRBJ1-5; D unclear. The CDR3 totals 15 residues. The germline V and J ends were trimmed by 6 bases and 0 bases, with 12 bases remaining between them. Germline V gene sequence: CDR1 LGHNA, CDR2 YNFKEQ. The CDR3 DNA is TGTGCCAGCAGACCCTACAGTAATAGCAATCAGCCCCAGCATTTT. Its translation is CASRPYSNSNQPQHF.

The chain couples TRBV5-4 to TRBJ2-1; 10 nucleotides agree with TRBD2. The CDR3 is 15 amino acids. The junction had 9 bases not matched to a gene; V was cut back by 4 bases and J by 8 bases. Germline assignment: CDR1 SGHNT and CDR2 YYREEE (reference sequence). CDR3 coding DNA: TGTGCCAGCAGCCTGACTAGCGGGTATTGGGATGAGCAGTTCTTC. This sequence encodes CASSLTSGYWDEQFF.

V is TRBV19 and J is TRBJ1-5; D perhaps matches TRBD1 (6 bases). Germline CDR1 LNHDA, CDR2 SQIVND (reference sequence). V lost 5 bases to trimming and J lost 7 bases, with 12 bases between them. The CDR3 sequence is 13 residues long. The chain's CDR3 is CASSRVGAQPQHF. The CDR3 DNA reads TGTGCCAGTAGTCGTGTGGGGGCGCAGCCCCAGCATTTT.

V gene TRBV6-5 combines with J gene TRBJ2-1, with TRBD2 identical over 9 bases. V was pared by 6 bases and J by 5 bases, with 5 bases of the junction left unmatched. Germline lookup yields CDR1 MNHEY and CDR2 SVGAGI. CDR3 size: 14 residues. This CDR3 reads CASSHRLADNEQFF. The CDR3 coding sequence is TGTGCCAGCAGCCATCGACTAGCGGACAATGAGCAGTTCTTC.

V is TRBV6-6 and J is TRBJ1-3, with a tentative D call TRBD1 (5 bases). This CDR3 is built from 16 residues. Germline V lookup: CDR1 MNHNY, CDR2 SVGAGI (reference sequence). The V gene lost 6 bases and the J gene lost 2 bases, with 17 bases spanning the gap. The DNA of the CDR3 is TGTGCCAGCAGCCTTCGGTGGGACTTGACTGGAAACACCATATATTTT. Translating it yields CASSLRWDLTGNTIYF.

The chain links TRBV18 to TRBJ1-3; no clear D gene. The CDR3 is made up of 16 amino acids. Per germline, CDR1 KGHSH and CDR2 LQKENI. V was cut by 6 bases and J by 1 base, with 16 bases left in between. The CDR3 coding sequence is TGTGCCAGCTCTATCCTTGGAACAGAGTCTGGAAACACCATATATTTT. This translates into CASSILGTESGNTIYF. Supplemented by reference TRBV18 and TRBJ1-3, the full variable domain reads NAGVMQNPRHLVRRRGQEARLRCSPMKGHSHVYWYRQLPEEGLKFMVYLQKENIIDESGMPKERFSAEFPKEGPSILRIQQVVRGDSAAYFCASSILGTESGNTIYFGEGSWLTVV.

This clone was seen only a few times. The chain is built from TRBV19 and TRBJ2-1, with 8 bases aligning to TRBD2. The CDR3 contains 16 residues. Per the germline V gene, CDR1 is LNHDA and CDR2 is SQIVND (reference sequence). The J segment lost 7 bases and the V segment lost 5 bases, leaving 13 bases of the junction unmatched. For the CDR3, the DNA is TGTGCCAGTAGTCCCCTGATCGGGACTAGTAGAAATGAGCAGTTCTTC. Protein product: CASSPLIGTSRNEQFF.

The chain couples TRBV5-4 to TRBJ1-2, with 10 bases lining up with TRBD1. CDR1 is SGHNT, CDR2 YYREEE, per germline (reference sequence). V trimming: 2 bases; J trimming: 4 bases; junction bases outside the gene matches: 8. The CDR3 sequence is 16 residues long. CDR3 DNA sequence: TGTGCCAGCAGCTTTGGGGGACAGGGGAGAATCTATGGCTACACCTTC. Encoded protein: CASSFGGQGRIYGYTF.

This chain uses TRBV20-1 with TRBJ1-1; D not certain. The CDR3 has 12 residues. The V end lost 3 bases, the J end lost 6 bases, and 11 bases lay between the germline ends. Germline V gene data show CDR1 as DFQATT and CDR2 as SNEGSKA (reference sequence). CDR3 amino acids: CSASLRLPEAFF. CDR3 DNA sequence: TGCAGTGCTAGTCTCCGGTTGCCTGAAGCTTTCTTT.

The chain joins TRBV19 to TRBJ2-5, with D maybe TRBD2 (6 bases). Per the germline V gene, CDR1 is LNHDA and CDR2 is SQIVND (reference sequence). Trimming took off 3 bases at V and 2 bases at J, with 7 bases between the two ends. The length of the CDR3 is 13 residues. The CDR3 reads CASSIGTQETQYF. The CDR3, as DNA: TGTGCCAGTAGTATCGGGACTCAAGAGACCCAGTACTTC.

V is TRBV30 and J is TRBJ2-3, with D possibly TRBD2 on 5 matching bases. CDR1 is GTSNPN and CDR2 is SVGIG in the germline V gene (reference sequence). V dropped 0 bases and J dropped 4 bases, with 14 bases sitting between them. CDR3 length: 15 residues. The CDR3 DNA sequence: TGTGCCTGGAGTGTACAGCTAGCAGGTCCAGATACGCAGTATTTT. Protein sequence: CAWSVQLAGPDTQYF.

V usage is TRBV5-1 and J usage is TRBJ1-1, with D hard to call. V was shortened by 0 bases and J by 6 bases, with 3 bases between the two germline ends. The CDR3 is 11 residues long. Looked up from germline, CDR1 is SGHRS and CDR2 is YFSETQ. CDR3 DNA sequence: TGCGCCAGCAGCTTGGCGGCTGAAGCTTTCTTT. Translation: CASSLAAEAFF.

The chain uses TRBV2 and TRBJ2-3; the D gene is possibly TRBD1 (5 bases). The CDR3 contains 14 residues. Germline V gives CDR1 SNHLY, CDR2 FYNNEI. DNA of the CDR3: TGTGCGGCACCGGTAAAAGGGGCCGTTGATACGCAGTATTTT. This encodes CAAPVKGAVDTQYF.

V and J are TRBV6-5 and TRBJ1-6; D ambiguous. The CDR3 length is 14 residues. CDR1 MNHEY and CDR2 SVGAGI come from the germline V gene. Trimming pared 8 bases from V and 9 bases from J, leaving 17 bases between. CDR3 in amino acids: CASDKGEGGSPLHF. DNA of the CDR3: TGTGCCAGCGATAAAGGCGAGGGTGGTTCACCCCTCCACTTT.

This sequence joins TRBV3-1 (or the pseudogene TRBV3-2) and TRBJ1-1; 7 bases fit TRBD1. The CDR3 is 13 amino acids. V dropped 8 bases and J dropped 7; count of bases not matched to a gene: 10. The V gene's germline CDR1 is LGHDT and CDR2 YNNKEL (reference sequence). In nucleotides, the CDR3 is TGTGCCAGCCAGGGGACAGTGTGGGGTGAAGCTTTCTTT. This translates into CASQGTVWGEAFF.

This clone showed up just once. This sequence joins TRBV29-1 and TRBJ2-4; tentative D call: TRBD1 (5 bases). Germline V gives CDR1 SQVTM, CDR2 ANQGSEA. Trimming removed 4 bases from V and 5 bases from J, with 12 bases in between. CDR3 length: 13 amino acids. The CDR3 DNA is TGCAGCGTTGGCAGGGTCGGTGAAAACATTCAGTACTTC. Protein sequence: CSVGRVGENIQYF.

This chain links TRBV27 with TRBJ2-5; possibly TRBD1 for D (5 bases). Germline loops: CDR1 MNHEY, CDR2 SMNVEV (reference sequence). Trimming stripped 3 bases from V and 5 bases from J, with 13 bases between. CDR3 length: 14 residues. The CDR3 DNA is TGTGCCAGCAGTTTTAGGGGAATAGAGGAGACCCAGTACTTC. The encoded protein is CASSFRGIEETQYF.

The rearrangement links TRBV3-1 (or the pseudogene TRBV3-2) to TRBJ2-2; D is ambiguous. Trimming took off 1 base at V and 7 bases at J, with 4 bases between the two ends. CDR3 size: 12 residues. Germline CDR1 LGHDT, CDR2 YNNKEL (reference sequence). CDR3 loop: CASSQVNGELFF. CDR3 DNA sequence: TGTGCCAGCAGCCAAGTAAACGGGGAGCTGTTTTTT.

V is TRBV13 and J is TRBJ2-1; 9 bases map to TRBD2. V dropped 7 bases and J dropped 10; count of bases not matched to a gene: 11. The CDR3 has 14 amino acids. Germline assignment: CDR1 PRHDT and CDR2 FYEKMQ (reference sequence). DNA of the CDR3: TGTGCCAGCACCGGGAGCGGGGGGTTCATAGAGCAGTTCTTC. The encoded protein is CASTGSGGFIEQFF.

This clone has a single count. The DNA of the CDR3 is TGTGCCAGCAGCCTCACTAGCGGGACGAACACCGGGGAGCTGTTTTTT. Amino acid sequence: CASSLTSGTNTGELFF. The chain employs TRBV7-9 and TRBJ2-2; 10 bases align to TRBD2. With 5 bases clipped from V and 0 bases from J, the junction kept 3 bases outside the gene matches. The CDR3 loop spans 16 amino acids. The germline V gene encodes CDR1 SEHNR and CDR2 FQNEAQ (reference sequence).